This T cell receptor (beta chain) was profiled in a study of blood T cell repertoires in COVID-19. Germline V gene data show CDR1 as SGDLS and CDR2 as YYNGEE. CDR3 length: 15 residues. The junction had 9 bases not matched to a gene; V was cut back by 5 bases and J by 4 bases. Repertoires were generated with immunoSEQ multiplex PCR, while TCRdb's copy carries only in-frame clones and drops some. The sample records about 430,000 clones, around 89% being singletons. The participants were between roughly 18 and 100 years old and came from under 25 US areas. Participant-reported clinical history was the basis for cohort assignment.

The sample taken for sequencing was PBMCs or T cells enriched from blood (not recorded which). The TCR sequence derives from a young man who had recovered from COVID-19. The chain is built from TRBV9 and TRBJ2-1; 7 bases match TRBD1. The CDR3 coding sequence is TGTGCCAGCAGTAAGGAAGGGACAGTGTACAATGAGCAGTTCTTC. Translated: CASSKEGTVYNEQFF.